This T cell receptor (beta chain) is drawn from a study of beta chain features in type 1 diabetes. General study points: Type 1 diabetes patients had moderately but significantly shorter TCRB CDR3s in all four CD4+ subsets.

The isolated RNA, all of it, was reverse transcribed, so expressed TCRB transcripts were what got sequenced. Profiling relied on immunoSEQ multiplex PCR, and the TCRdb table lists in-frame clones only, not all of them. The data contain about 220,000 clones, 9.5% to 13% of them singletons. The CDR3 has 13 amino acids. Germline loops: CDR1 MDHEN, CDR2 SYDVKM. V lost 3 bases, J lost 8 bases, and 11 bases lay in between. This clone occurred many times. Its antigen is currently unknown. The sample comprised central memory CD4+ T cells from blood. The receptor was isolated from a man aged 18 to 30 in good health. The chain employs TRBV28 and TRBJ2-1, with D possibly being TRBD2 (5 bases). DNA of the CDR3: TGTGCCAGCAGTTTTGTAGCGTTCTATGAGCAGTTCTTC. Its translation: CASSFVAFYEQFF.